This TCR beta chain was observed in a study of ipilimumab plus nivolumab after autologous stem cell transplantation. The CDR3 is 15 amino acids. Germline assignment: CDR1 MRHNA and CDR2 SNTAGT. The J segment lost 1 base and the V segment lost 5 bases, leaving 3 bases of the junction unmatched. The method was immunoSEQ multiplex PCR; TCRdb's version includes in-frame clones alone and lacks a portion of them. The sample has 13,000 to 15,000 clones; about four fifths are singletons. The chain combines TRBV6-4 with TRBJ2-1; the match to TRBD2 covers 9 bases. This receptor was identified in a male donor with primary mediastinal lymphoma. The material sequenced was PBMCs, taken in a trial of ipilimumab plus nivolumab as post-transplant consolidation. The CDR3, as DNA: TGTGCCAGCAGTTCCCTAGCGGGGTCCTACAATGAGCAGTTCTTC. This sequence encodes CASSSLAGSYNEQFF.